This entry concerns a single T cell receptor (beta chain). The data were taken from a study of cytomegalovirus exposure and HLA in healthy donors. Donors were ostensibly healthy at sampling, although undocumented immune exposures were probable. Germline V gene sequence: CDR1 SGHDT, CDR2 YYEEEE. Trimming removed 1 base at V and 2 bases at J, with 12 bases between. The CDR3 spans 15 residues. Amplification used 60 Vbeta primers and 13 Jbeta primers. TCRdb keeps only in-frame clones here, not all; method: immunoSEQ multiplex PCR. Among some 150,000 clones listed, 80% were seen once. The rearrangement joins TRBV5-6 to TRBJ1-1; D is possibly TRBD1 (5 bases). The source of this sequence is a male donor in good health and CMV-seronegative. The sample comprised PBMCs. The CDR3 nucleotides read TGTGCCAGCAGCTTGCATTTGCAGGGAAACACTGAAGCTTTCTTT. Translation gives CASSLHLQGNTEAFF.